This T cell receptor (beta chain) is drawn from a study of T-cell memory formation after mild COVID-19 (dated by TCRdb to the early 2020s). Regarding the research as a whole: TCR sequence clusters from the two donors were found to be largely donor specific. In a couple of donors, T-cell clones that expanded and contracted after mild COVID-19 were tracked by sequencing TCRalpha and TCRbeta repertoires over time. Two young, previously healthy adult volunteers, one female and one male, were included in the cohort.

Reading from cysteine to phenylalanine, the CDR3 counts 17 amino acids. The retained sequence is limited to the CDR3, 51 bases, with the frame set at the first base. Based on the germline V gene, the CDR1 and CDR2 sequences are SGHTA and FQGNSA. V lost 5 bases and J lost 2 bases, and the count of bases not matched to a germline gene is 9. The table lists this clonotype with a few counts. The antigen it recognizes is unknown. Per-base quality was not reported, and no clone a single base away is much larger than it. The investigation overall reported the following: Contracting CD4+ clones appeared mostly in the CM and EM memory subsets, whereas CD8+ clones were enriched in EMRA. SARS-CoV-2 specificity of the second-wave clones peaking on day 37 was not confirmed. Only a couple of mild cases were covered in the study, and larger cohorts including severe cases with pre-infection samples were considered necessary. Clones contracting from day 15 to 85 had balanced CD4/CD8 phenotypes, while a second wave expanding from day 15 to 37 was biased towards CD4+. Some responding clones were detected in pre-infection memory, suggesting pre-existing cross-reactive memory T cells joined the SARS-CoV-2 response.

Sequencer: Illumina NovaSeq 6000. cDNA libraries for TCRalpha and TCRbeta were prepared by 5'RACE using constant-segment primers, with sample barcodes and unique molecular identifiers added. RNA was extracted from every sample with Trizol reagent. Amplification of the libraries took two PCR steps, and the second step added a second sample barcode plus Illumina TruSeq adapters. Sequencing of the libraries was done on an Illumina NovaSeq, producing 2 x 150 bp paired-end reads. The source study handled its data this way. Demultiplexing of reads and collapsing into UMI-guided consensus sequences were performed with migec v1.2.7. Using mixcr v2.1.11, the UMI consensuses were aligned to TRA and TRB V and J templates and assembled into clonotypes. A clonotype was counted as expanded or contracted only when both edgeR and NoisET called the clonotype significant, with the noise models trained on biological replicates. For edgeR calls, a false discovery rate-adjusted p below 0.01 and a log2 fold-change threshold of 1 were applied. PCA with hierarchical clustering of max-normalized trajectories of the 1000 most abundant clonotypes was used as exploratory dynamics analysis. Separately sequenced CD4+ and CD8+ repertoires were used to assign a CD4 or CD8 phenotype to each responding clone. TCRdb reworked the public reads: Q25 trimming with fastp, MiXCR clone assembly, productive beta chains retained. All rows with the same CDR3 protein become a single entry with the most common DNA and genes. Clone size and V and J calls follow TCRdb, not the original study. For this sample there are roughly 89,000 distinct CDR3 sequences; about 14% appear just once. In total, the top ten clones hold around two fifths of the sample.

Ficoll-Paque density gradient centrifugation was used to isolate PBMCs. The sequenced sample was PBMCs or a T cell subset sorted from them (not recorded which). This chain joins TRBV7-2 to TRBJ2-3; 11 of the junction bases match TRBD2. This sequence originates from a man aged 18 to 29 who had mild COVID-19 (a few samples of this study predate the infection). The sample titles of this study are shuffled in the database, so cell type and time point are left out; the donor was told from shared clones. The CDR3: CASSPLAGGPYTDTQYF. The base sequence is TGTGCCAGCAGCCCGCTAGCGGGGGGACCATACACAGATACGCAGTATTTT.